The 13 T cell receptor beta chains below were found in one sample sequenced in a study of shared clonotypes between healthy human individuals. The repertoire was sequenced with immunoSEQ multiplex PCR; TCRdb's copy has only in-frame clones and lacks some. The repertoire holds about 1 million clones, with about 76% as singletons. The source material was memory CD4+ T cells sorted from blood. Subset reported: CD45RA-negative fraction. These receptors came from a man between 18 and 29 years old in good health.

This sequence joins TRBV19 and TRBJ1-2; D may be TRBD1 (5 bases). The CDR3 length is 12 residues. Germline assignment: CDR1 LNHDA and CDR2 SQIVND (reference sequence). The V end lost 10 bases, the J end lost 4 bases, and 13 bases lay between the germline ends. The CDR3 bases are TGTGCCACCCGTGGAGGGGCCTATGGCTACACCTTC. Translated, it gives CATRGGAYGYTF.

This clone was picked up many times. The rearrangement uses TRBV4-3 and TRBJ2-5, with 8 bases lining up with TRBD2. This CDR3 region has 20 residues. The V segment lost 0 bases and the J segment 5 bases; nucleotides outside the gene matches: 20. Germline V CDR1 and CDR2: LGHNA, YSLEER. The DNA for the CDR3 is TGCGCCAGCAGCCAAGAACAAAAGTGGGTGGCCGGGAGGGACGGGGAGACCCAGTACTTC. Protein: CASSQEQKWVAGRDGETQYF.

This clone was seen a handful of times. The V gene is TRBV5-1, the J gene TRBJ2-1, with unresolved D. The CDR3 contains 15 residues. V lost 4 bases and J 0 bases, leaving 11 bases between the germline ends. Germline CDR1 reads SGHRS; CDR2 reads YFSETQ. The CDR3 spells CASSPQYGSYNEQFF. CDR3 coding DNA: TGCGCCAGCAGCCCCCAGTATGGCTCCTACAATGAGCAGTTCTTC.

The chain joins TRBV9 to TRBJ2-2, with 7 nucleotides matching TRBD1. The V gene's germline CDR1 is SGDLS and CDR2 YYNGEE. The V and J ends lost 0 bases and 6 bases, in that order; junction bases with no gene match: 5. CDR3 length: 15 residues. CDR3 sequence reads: CASSVASQGAGELFF. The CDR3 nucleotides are TGTGCCAGCAGCGTAGCATCGCAGGGGGCCGGGGAGCTGTTTTTT. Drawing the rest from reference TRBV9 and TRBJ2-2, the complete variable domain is DSGVTQTPKHLITATGQRVTLRCSPRSGDLSVYWYQQSLDQGLQFLIQYYNGEERAKGNILERFSAQQFPDLHSELNLSSLELGDSALYFCASSVASQGAGELFFGEGSRLTVL.

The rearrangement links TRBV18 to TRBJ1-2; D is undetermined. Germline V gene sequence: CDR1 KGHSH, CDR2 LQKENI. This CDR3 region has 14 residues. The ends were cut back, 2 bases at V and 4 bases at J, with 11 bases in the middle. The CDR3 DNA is TGTGCCAGCTCACCAGACGGCACTGGCTATGGCTACACCTTC. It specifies CASSPDGTGYGYTF.

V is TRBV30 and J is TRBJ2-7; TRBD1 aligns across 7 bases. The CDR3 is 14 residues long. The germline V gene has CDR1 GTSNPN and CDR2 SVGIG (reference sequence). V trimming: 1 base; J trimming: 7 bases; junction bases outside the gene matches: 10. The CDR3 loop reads CAWSGQGPMGEQYF. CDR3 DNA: TGTGCCTGGAGTGGACAGGGCCCGATGGGGGAGCAGTACTTC.

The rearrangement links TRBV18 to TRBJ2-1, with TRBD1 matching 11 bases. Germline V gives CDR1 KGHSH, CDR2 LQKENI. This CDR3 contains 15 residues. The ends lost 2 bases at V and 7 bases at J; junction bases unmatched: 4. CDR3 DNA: TGTGCCAGCTCACCAGGGACAGGGGGATGGAATGAGCAGTTCTTC. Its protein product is CASSPGTGGWNEQFF.

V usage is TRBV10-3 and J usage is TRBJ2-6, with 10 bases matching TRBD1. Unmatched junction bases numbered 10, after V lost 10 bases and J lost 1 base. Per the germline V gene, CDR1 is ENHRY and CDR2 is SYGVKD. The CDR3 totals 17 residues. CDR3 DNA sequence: TGTGCCACCGGGTCCGGGACAGGGGCTTCTGGGGCCAACGTCCTGACTTTC. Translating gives CATGSGTGASGANVLTF.

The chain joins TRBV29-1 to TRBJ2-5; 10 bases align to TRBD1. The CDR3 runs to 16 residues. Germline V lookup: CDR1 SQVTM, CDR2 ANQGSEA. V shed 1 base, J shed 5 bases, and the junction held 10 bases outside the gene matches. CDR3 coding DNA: TGCAGCGTTGAAGGTGGGACAGGGGCAACCTGGGAGACCCAGTACTTC. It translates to CSVEGGTGATWETQYF. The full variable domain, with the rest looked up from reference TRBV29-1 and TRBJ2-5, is SAVISQKPSRDICQRGTSLTIQCQVDSQVTMMFWYRQQPGQSLTLIATANQGSEATYESGFVIDKFPISRPNLTFSTLTVSNMSPEDSSIYLCSVEGGTGATWETQYFGPGTRLLVL.

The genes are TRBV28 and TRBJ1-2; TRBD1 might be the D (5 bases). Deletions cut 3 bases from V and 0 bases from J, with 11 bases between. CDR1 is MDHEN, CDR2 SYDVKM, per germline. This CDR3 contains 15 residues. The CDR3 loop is CASSLGQTPNYGYTF. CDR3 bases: TGTGCCAGCAGTTTGGGGCAGACACCTAACTATGGCTACACCTTC.

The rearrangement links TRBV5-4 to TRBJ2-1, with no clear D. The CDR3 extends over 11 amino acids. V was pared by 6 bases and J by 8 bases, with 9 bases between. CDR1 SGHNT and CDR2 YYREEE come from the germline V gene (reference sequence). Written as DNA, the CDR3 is TGTGCCAGCACCCGTCAGGATGAGCAGTTCTTC. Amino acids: CASTRQDEQFF. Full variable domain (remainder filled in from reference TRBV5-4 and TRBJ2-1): ETGVTQSPTHLIKTRGQQVTLRCSSQSGHNTVSWYQQALGQGPQFIFQYYREEENGRGNFPPRFSGLQFPNYSSELNVNALELDDSALYLCASTRQDEQFFGPGTRLTVL.

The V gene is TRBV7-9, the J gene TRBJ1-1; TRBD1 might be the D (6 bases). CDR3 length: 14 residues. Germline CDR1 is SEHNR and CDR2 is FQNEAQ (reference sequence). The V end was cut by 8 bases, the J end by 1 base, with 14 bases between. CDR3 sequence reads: CASLPRGKNTEAFF. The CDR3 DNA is TGTGCCAGCCTTCCGAGGGGGAAGAACACTGAAGCTTTCTTT.

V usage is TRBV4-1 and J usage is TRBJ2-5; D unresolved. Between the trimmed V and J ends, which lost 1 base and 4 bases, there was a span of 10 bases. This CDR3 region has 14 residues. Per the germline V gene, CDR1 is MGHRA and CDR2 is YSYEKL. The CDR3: CASSQVSFGETQYF. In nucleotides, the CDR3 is TGCGCCAGCAGCCAAGTCTCGTTCGGAGAGACCCAGTACTTC.